This T cell receptor (beta chain) stems from a study of tissue T cells after allogeneic stem cell transplantation. Stated time point: mouse harvest day 7 after allogeneic transplant. The graft held 10^6 splenic CD5+ T cells and 10^7 T-cell-depleted bone marrow cells. By its share, this clone is medium-sized. Each gene name is a mouse one. The read is 1 residue too short to cover the CDR3 end, so that end is filled in from the germline J gene. This CDR3 is built from 13 residues. The V gene's germline CDR1 is KGHPV and CDR2 FQNQEV (reference sequence). V lost 0 bases, J lost 2 bases, and 5 bases lay in between. Generated by immunoSEQ multiplex PCR, the TCRdb table keeps only in-frame clones and is missing some. The data show about 10,000 clones, with about two fifths seen just once and less than 2% held by the top ten.

Input material: skin. This chain joins TRBV26 and TRBJ2-7; tentative D call: TRBD1 (5 bases). The sequence was obtained from a female BALB/c mouse given C57BL/6 T cells with graft-versus-host disease after an allogeneic hematopoietic cell transplant. The CDR3 bases that were read are TGTGCCAGCAGTCTGTCAGGGGCCTATGAACAGTAC. Its translation: CASSLSGAYEQY. In full, the CDR3 reads CASSLSGAYEQYF. Full variable domain (remainder filled in from reference TRBV26 and TRBJ2-7): NSKVIQTPRYLVKGQGQKAKMRCIPEKGHPVVFWYQQNKNNEFKFLINFQNQEVLQQIDMTEKRFSAECPSNSPCSLEIQSSEAGDSALYLCASSLSGAYEQYFGPGTRLTVL.